What follows are 25 T cell receptor beta chains derived from one specimen sequenced in a study of tumor-infiltrating lymphocytes in primary liver carcinoma. The template, 450 to 650 ng total RNA, yielded TCR beta cDNA made with a constant-region primer. For TCR beta, libraries were produced by three nested multiplex PCR rounds using slightly modified ARM-PCR. Amplification in the first two PCR rounds was performed using TRBV1-TRBV30 forward primers and a C-beta reverse primer for around 10 cycles each. Each CDR3 protein gets one entry after TCRdb re-called the multiplex PCR reads with MiXCR. The data hold tens of thousands of distinct CDR3 sequences, with about three quarters observed a single time. Investigators took RNA and DNA out together from about 21-30 mg of unsorted bulk tissue. Material for sequencing was liver tumor tissue from sampling region 3. The subset was: tumor region T3, left-lateral pole. The receptor source for this set is a man aged 35 to 55 with primary liver carcinoma and hepatitis B virus infection.

By sample share, this clonotype is medium-sized (0.01 to 0.1%). The rearrangement links TRBV6-6 to TRBJ2-1; TRBD2 aligns across 9 bases. The CDR3 contains 17 residues. J was trimmed by 9 bases and V by 0 bases; bases with no gene match: 12. Germline V gene data show CDR1 as MNHNY and CDR2 as SVGAGI (reference sequence). CDR3 loop: CASSYSRGTSSKPEQFF. The CDR3 DNA is TGTGCCAGCAGTTACTCAAGGGGGACTAGCTCTAAGCCTGAGCAGTTCTTC.

This clonotype was recorded many times. The chain recombines TRBV5-1 with TRBJ2-3, with 12 bases aligning to TRBD2. Germline V gene data show CDR1 as SGHRS and CDR2 as YFSETQ. This CDR3 contains 17 residues. The J segment lost 2 bases and the V segment lost 4 bases, leaving 8 bases of the junction unmatched. The CDR3 loop reads CASSPRLAGVTTDTQYF. The CDR3 DNA follows: TGCGCCAGCAGCCCTAGACTAGCGGGAGTTACCACAGATACGCAGTATTTT.

This clonotype has a single count. Relative to the germline gene, one junction end is altered; a read error may explain this. The chain has TRBV10-3 and TRBJ2-7, with 8 nucleotides matching TRBD2. The CDR3 spans 19 residues. Germline V gene data show CDR1 as ENHRY and CDR2 as SYGVKD. CDR3 bases: TGTGCCATCACCAAACGATTGGGACTAGTGGGAGGGTTCTCCTACAAGCAGTACTTC. It yields the protein CAITKRLGLVGGFSYKQYF.

With respect to this clonotype: Lacking the conserved final phenylalanine or tryptophan, this CDR3 likely reflects a read error. The CDR3 is CASSPEGWLSQYGYTL. CDR3 nucleotides: TGTGCCAGCAGCCCCGAGGGCTGGTTGTCCCAGTATGGCTACACCTTG. The rearrangement joins TRBV7-9 to TRBJ1-2; no definite D call. Trimming removed 5 bases at V and 5 bases at J, with 21 bases between. CDR3 size: 16 residues. Germline assignment: CDR1 SEHNR and CDR2 FQNEAQ (reference sequence).

Comment on this clonotype: Germline and junction disagree at one end, which may indicate a read error. The chain couples TRBV4-2 to TRBJ2-7; D unclear. From germline, CDR1 is LGHNA and CDR2 YNFKEQ. The CDR3 is 12 amino acids. CDR3 protein: CSSSQGVSEQYF. Written as DNA, the CDR3 is TGTTCCAGCAGTCAAGGTGTGAGCGAGCAGTACTTC.

V usage is TRBV4-2 and J usage is TRBJ2-7, with 8 nucleotides matching TRBD2. With V trimmed by 6 bases and J by 5 bases, 21 bases remained unmatched. Germline lookup yields CDR1 LGHNA and CDR2 YNFKEQ. The CDR3 has 18 residues. CDR3 bases: TGTGCCAGCAGTGGAATACCGGGACTTTCGGGAGGGCCACACGAGCAGTACTTC. Protein product: CASSGIPGLSGGPHEQYF.

This chain links TRBV11-2 with TRBJ2-7; perhaps D is TRBD1 or TRBD2 (5 bases each). CDR3 length: 16 amino acids. Trimming shortened V by 7 bases and J by 5 bases, and 24 bases separated the two germline ends. Per the germline V gene, CDR1 is SGHAT and CDR2 is FQNNGV. The CDR3 DNA reads TGTGCCAGCACCTTCACACAGGAGGCCATACATAACGAGCAGTACTTC. The encoded protein is CASTFTQEAIHNEQYF.

On this clonotype: This CDR3 fails to terminate in the conserved phenylalanine or tryptophan, so it likely reflects a read error. The chain joins TRBV4-1 to TRBJ2-7; no definite D call. Germline lookup yields CDR1 MGHRA and CDR2 YSYEKL. The germline V and J ends were trimmed by 2 bases and 4 bases, with 18 bases remaining between them. This CDR3 region has 16 residues. This CDR3 is CASSQSLEEPLYEQYL. The CDR3 coding sequence is TGCGCCAGCAGCCAATCCCTAGAGGAACCACTTTACGAGCAGTACTTA.

On this clonotype itself: One end of the junction does not line up with germline, which may come from a read error. V is TRBV11-2 and J is TRBJ2-5; 7 positions match TRBD2. Germline V lookup: CDR1 SGHAT, CDR2 FQNNGV. The CDR3 is 16 amino acids. CDR3 bases: TGTACCAGCAGCCAAATTCCTGACGGGGGGAAAGAGATCCAGTACTTC. Protein sequence: CTSSQIPDGGKEIQYF.

Concerning this clonotype itself: One junction end does not reproduce the germline sequence, and a read error may be involved. The chain joins TRBV12-3 or TRBV12-4 to TRBJ2-7; D is unresolved. CDR3 length: 16 amino acids. The CDR3 reads CASSLIGSFSSYGQYF. CDR3 coding DNA: TGTGCCAGCAGTTTAATAGGCTCCTTTAGCTCCTACGGGCAGTACTTC.

With regard to this clonotype: Germline and junction disagree at one end, which may indicate a read error. The chain carries TRBV12-3 or TRBV12-4 and TRBJ1-6; 7 bases line up with TRBD1. The CDR3 has 13 amino acids. The CDR3 region is CASSDRDDSLLHF. The DNA for the CDR3 is TGTGCCAGTTCCGACAGGGACGACTCACTCCTCCACTTT.

V usage is TRBV12-3 or TRBV12-4 and J usage is TRBJ2-7, with D unresolved. V dropped 2 bases and J dropped 5 bases, with 19 bases sitting between them. The CDR3 sequence is 16 residues long. The CDR3: CASSLIGSGNSNEQYF. CDR3 DNA sequence: TGTGCCAGCAGTTTAATAGGGTCCGGTAACTCTAACGAGCAGTACTTC.

About this clonotype: The missing conserved phenylalanine or tryptophan at the end of this CDR3 makes a read error likely. The genes are TRBV5-6 and TRBJ2-2; 8 nucleotides agree with TRBD1. This CDR3 is built from 15 residues. The germline V gene has CDR1 SGHDT and CDR2 YYEEEE. Trimming cost V 5 bases and J 4 bases; bases outside gene matches: 7. This CDR3 reads CASSSETGVTGELFL. Written as DNA, the CDR3 is TGTGCCAGCAGTTCCGAGACAGGGGTCACCGGGGAGCTGTTTTTA.

This clonotype has only one observation. The chain employs TRBV28 and TRBJ2-3; TRBD2 aligns across 10 bases. This CDR3 region has 15 residues. Germline CDR1 reads MDHEN; CDR2 reads SYDVKM. CDR3 DNA: TGTGCAACCAGTTTGGCGGGACTAGCGAGGGATACGCAGTATTTT. Amino acid sequence: CATSLAGLARDTQYF.

At least ten counts were recorded for this clonotype. J is TRBJ2-3 and V is TRBV10-3; TRBD2 matches at 8 bases. The junction had 5 bases not matched to a gene; V was cut back by 8 bases and J by 4 bases. The CDR3 contains 13 residues. CDR1 ENHRY and CDR2 SYGVKD come from the germline V gene. CDR3: CAIAGGPSDTQYF. The DNA of the CDR3 is TGTGCCATCGCGGGAGGCCCCTCAGATACGCAGTATTTT.

This chain connects TRBV10-2 to TRBJ2-7; D possibly corresponds to TRBD1 (5 bases). The V end was cut by 10 bases, the J end by 3 bases, with 22 bases between. The V gene's germline CDR1 is WSHSY and CDR2 SAAADI. The CDR3 spans 15 residues. The CDR3 coding sequence is TGCGCCAACAACCCTGGACAATGGGCGATCTACGAGCAGTACTTC. Amino acid sequence: CANNPGQWAIYEQYF.

As for this clonotype: The junction departs from the called germline gene at one end, perhaps through a read error. The gene calls are TRBV4-2 and TRBJ2-7; TRBD2 matches at 15 bases. The CDR3 extends over 18 amino acids. The germline CDR1 and CDR2 sequences are LGHNA and YNFKEQ. CDR3 protein: CASSRKPGLAGGPHEPYF. For the CDR3, the DNA is TGTGCCAGCAGTAGAAAACCAGGACTAGCGGGAGGGCCACACGAGCCGTACTTC.

The V and J genes are TRBV5-4 and TRBJ2-7; a possible D gene is TRBD1 (5 bases). V was clipped by 3 bases and J by 5 bases, with 18 bases between them. Germline V lookup: CDR1 SGHNT, CDR2 YYREEE (reference sequence). The CDR3 spans 15 residues. The CDR3, as DNA: TGTGCCAGCAGCTCGGATTGCAGGGCCTACAACGAGCAGTACTTC. Amino acid sequence: CASSSDCRAYNEQYF. Full variable domain (outside the CDR3, taken from reference TRBV5-4 and TRBJ2-7): ETGVTQSPTHLIKTRGQQVTLRCSSQSGHNTVSWYQQALGQGPQFIFQYYREEENGRGNFPPRFSGLQFPNYSSELNVNALELDDSALYLCASSSDCRAYNEQYFGPGTRLTVT.

Only one count was recorded for this clonotype. This chain links TRBV19 with TRBJ2-3, with D unclear. Germline CDR1 and CDR2: LNHDA and SQIVND (reference sequence). Between the trimmed V and J ends, which lost 3 bases and 6 bases, there was a span of 7 bases. This CDR3 has 12 residues. The CDR3 loop is CASSMTGDTQYF. DNA of the CDR3: TGTGCCAGTAGTATGACCGGGGATACGCAGTATTTT.

Of note for this clonotype: The junction departs from germline at one end; a sequencing error may be responsible. The V call is TRBV12-3 or TRBV12-4, the J call TRBJ2-7; TRBD1 matches 7 bases. The CDR3 loop spans 15 amino acids. CDR3 sequence: CPSSLLGGRGRELYF. For the CDR3, the DNA is TGTCCCAGCAGCTTACTAGGGGGCCGAGGTAGAGAGCTGTACTTC.

About this clonotype: Because it lacks the conserved phenylalanine or tryptophan at the end, this CDR3 is likely a read error. The gene calls are TRBV29-1 and TRBJ2-1; D call uncertain. V lost 0 bases and J 9 bases, leaving 9 bases between the germline ends. CDR1 SQVTM and CDR2 ANQGSEA come from the germline V gene. The CDR3 length is 12 residues. The CDR3 loop is CSVEDGRTEQFL. The CDR3 region has the DNA TGCAGCGTTGAAGATGGGCGTACTGAGCAGTTCTTA.

As to this clonotype: One end of the junction is discordant with germline, which a read error may explain. The chain couples TRBV5-1 to TRBJ1-6, with 9 bases lining up with TRBD1. This CDR3 is built from 16 residues. The germline CDR1 and CDR2 sequences are SGHRS and YFSETQ. CDR3 sequence: CASSPRSGQGNPPPHF. CDR3 sequence (DNA): TGCGCCAGCAGCCCAAGGTCGGGACAGGGTAATCCACCCCCCCACTTT.

This clonotype was counted a single time. At one boundary the junction diverges from the germline segment, which might be a read error. V and J are TRBV14 and TRBJ2-7; a possible D gene is TRBD2 (6 bases). Germline lookup yields CDR1 SGHDN and CDR2 FVKESK. The CDR3 runs 17 residues. Here the CDR3 reads CTSSQDKASVTTYEHYF. CDR3 bases: TGTACCAGCAGCCAAGATAAAGCTAGCGTGACGACCTACGAGCACTACTTC.

By frequency in the sample, this clonotype is medium-sized (0.01 to 0.1%). The chain is built from TRBV29-1 and TRBJ2-1; 11 bases align to TRBD2. The CDR3 is made up of 12 amino acids. V was clipped by 6 bases and J by 8 bases; unmatched bases: 3. The V gene's germline CDR1 is SQVTM and CDR2 ANQGSEA. The CDR3, as DNA: TGCAGCGTCCGACTAGCGGGATATGAGCAGTTCTTC. This gives the protein CSVRLAGYEQFF.

On this clonotype itself: The junction does not match germline at one end; this may be a read error. The chain combines TRBV6-5 with TRBJ1-1; D gene ambiguous. The CDR3 length is 13 residues. CDR1 is MNHEY, CDR2 SVGAGI, per germline. In DNA form, the CDR3 reads TGTGCCAGCAGTTATAGAGGAAGCACTGAAGCTATCTTT. The encoded protein is CASSYRGSTEAIF.